What follows are 8 T cell receptor beta chains derived from one specimen sequenced in a study of blood T cell repertoires in COVID-19. Data came from immunoSEQ multiplex PCR; TCRdb stores just in-frame clones and leaves some out. Among fewer than 350,000 clones listed, about 89% were seen once. The specimen was peripheral blood. The receptors here all came from a woman between 45 and 60 years old who had recovered from COVID-19.

In this sample, this clone turned up once. The chain couples TRBV29-1 to TRBJ1-2; TRBD1 agrees at 9 bases. Germline CDR1 and CDR2: SQVTM and ANQGSEA. V lost 3 bases and J lost 7; bases outside the gene matches: 6. The CDR3 extends over 13 amino acids. The CDR3 is CSVDATGGGGYTF. The CDR3 region has the DNA TGCAGCGTTGACGCAACAGGGGGCGGTGGCTACACCTTC.

V and J are TRBV18 and TRBJ2-1, with 7 bases identical to TRBD2. The CDR3 has 15 residues. Trimming removed 3 bases from V and 6 bases from J; junction bases left unmatched: 8. The germline gives CDR1 KGHSH, CDR2 LQKENI. CDR3 loop: CASSPAGAIVNEQFF. The CDR3 DNA sequence: TGTGCCAGCTCACCGGCGGGAGCCATTGTCAATGAGCAGTTCTTC.

This clone was recorded only once. This rearrangement joins TRBV7-2 to TRBJ2-3, with a possible D match to TRBD2 (6 bases). This CDR3 region has 15 residues. Germline CDR1 reads SGHTA; CDR2 reads FQGNSA. V was clipped by 5 bases and J by 7 bases, with 19 bases between them. The CDR3: CASSPLVLATNTQYF. The DNA of the CDR3 is TGTGCCAGCAGCCCCCTAGTACTAGCTACTAATACGCAGTATTTT.

V is TRBV7-2 and J is TRBJ2-5, with 8 bases identical to TRBD2. Germline CDR1 and CDR2: SGHTA and FQGNSA. The CDR3 consists of 16 residues. The V and J ends lost 5 bases and 5 bases, in that order; junction bases with no gene match: 13. The DNA for the CDR3 is TGTGCCAGCAGCACCCTCGGCGGGGGGCGGTGGGAGACCCAGTACTTC. Protein product: CASSTLGGGRWETQYF.

The rearrangement uses TRBV6-2 or TRBV6-3 and TRBJ2-3, with 8 bases aligning to TRBD2. The CDR3 consists of 16 residues. The V and J ends lost 5 bases and 3 bases, in that order; junction bases with no gene match: 10. Germline lookup yields CDR1 MNHEY and CDR2 SVGEGT. The CDR3 nucleotides are TGTGCCAGCAGTCCGTCCCGGGGGGGGGCAACAGATACGCAGTATTTT. The encoded protein is CASSPSRGGATDTQYF.

This clone was recorded only once. The gene calls are TRBV19 and TRBJ1-5, with a weak D call TRBD1 (5 bases). The V and J ends lost 4 bases and 4 bases respectively, with 11 bases between them. This CDR3 is built from 14 residues. The germline V gene has CDR1 LNHDA and CDR2 SQIVND (reference sequence). The chain's CDR3 is CASSTGRGNQPQHF. CDR3 sequence (DNA): TGTGCCAGTAGTACTGGACGGGGGAATCAGCCCCAGCATTTT.

The count of this clone is one. J is TRBJ1-5 and V is TRBV10-3; 7 bases map to TRBD1. This CDR3 is built from 15 residues. Germline CDR1 reads ENHRY; CDR2 reads SYGVKD. V shed 2 bases, J shed 6 bases, and the junction held 7 bases outside the gene matches. The CDR3 region is CAISEVQGSGQPQHF. In DNA, the CDR3 is TGTGCCATCAGTGAGGTACAGGGGTCTGGTCAGCCCCAGCATTTT.

The genes are TRBV5-1 and TRBJ2-2; TRBD1 might be the D (6 bases). CDR3 length equals 15 residues. Trimming took 0 bases from V and 0 from J, leaving 6 bases between them. CDR1 is SGHRS and CDR2 is YFSETQ in the germline V gene. CDR3 sequence (DNA): TGCGCCAGCAGCTTGGGGACAGCGAACACCGGGGAGCTGTTTTTT. Protein: CASSLGTANTGELFF.